This T cell receptor beta chain emerged from a study of shared clonotypes between healthy human individuals. Study-level points and caveats: About 5% of naive CD4 clonotypes were shared across several donors. Relative to clonotypes present in all four donors, those not shared had lower generation probabilities.

The deep-level immunoSEQ assay was used. The assay was immunoSEQ multiplex PCR, and TCRdb's table has in-frame clones only and misses some. The sample includes about 710,000 clones, around 77% of them seen just once. On this clone: The antigen is undetermined.

All the donors were Caucasian adults who lived in Nashville, Tennessee. Germline V gene sequence: CDR1 LNHDA, CDR2 SQIVND (reference sequence). The CDR3 length is 15 residues. Trimming cost V 6 bases and J 12 bases; bases outside gene matches: 15. This chain connects TRBV19 to TRBJ2-1, with 9 bases fitting TRBD1. Sequences were obtained from memory CD4+ T cells sorted from blood. The subset denotes: CD45RA-negative fraction. This TCR was sampled from a woman in her thirties in good health. CDR3 nucleotides: TGTGCCAGTAGCCGTTCCCGGGACAGGGACTATTGGCAGTTCTTC. It yields the protein CASSRSRDRDYWQFF.